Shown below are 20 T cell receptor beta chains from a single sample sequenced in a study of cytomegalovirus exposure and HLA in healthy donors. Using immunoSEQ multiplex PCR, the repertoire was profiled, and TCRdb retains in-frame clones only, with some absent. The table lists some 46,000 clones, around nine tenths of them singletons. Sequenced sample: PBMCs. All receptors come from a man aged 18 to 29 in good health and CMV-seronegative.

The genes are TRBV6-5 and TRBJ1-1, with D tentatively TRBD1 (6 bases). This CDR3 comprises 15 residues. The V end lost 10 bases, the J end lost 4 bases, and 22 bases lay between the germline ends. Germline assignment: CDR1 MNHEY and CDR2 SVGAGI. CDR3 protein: CATLGSGAFSTEAFF. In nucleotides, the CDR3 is TGTGCCACCTTGGGTTCAGGGGCCTTTAGCACTGAAGCTTTCTTT.

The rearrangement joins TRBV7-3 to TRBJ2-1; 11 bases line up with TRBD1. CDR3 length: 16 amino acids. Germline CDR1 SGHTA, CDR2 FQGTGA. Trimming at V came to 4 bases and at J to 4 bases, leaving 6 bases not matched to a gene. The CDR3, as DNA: TGTGCCAGCAGCTCAGCAGGGACAGGGGGTTACAATGAGCAGTTCTTC. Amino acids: CASSSAGTGGYNEQFF.

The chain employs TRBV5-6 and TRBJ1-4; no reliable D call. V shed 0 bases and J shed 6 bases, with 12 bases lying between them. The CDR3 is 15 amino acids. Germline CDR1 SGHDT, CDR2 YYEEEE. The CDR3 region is CASSLAAEGDEKLFF. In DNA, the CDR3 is TGTGCCAGCAGCTTGGCGGCAGAGGGAGATGAAAAACTGTTTTTT.

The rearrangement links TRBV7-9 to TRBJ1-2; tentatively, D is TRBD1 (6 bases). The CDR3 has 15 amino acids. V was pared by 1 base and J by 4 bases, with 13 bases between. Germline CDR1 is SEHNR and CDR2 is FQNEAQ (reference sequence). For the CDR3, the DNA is TGTGCCAGCAGCTTAGGGGGACAACCACTCTATGGCTACACCTTC. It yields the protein CASSLGGQPLYGYTF.

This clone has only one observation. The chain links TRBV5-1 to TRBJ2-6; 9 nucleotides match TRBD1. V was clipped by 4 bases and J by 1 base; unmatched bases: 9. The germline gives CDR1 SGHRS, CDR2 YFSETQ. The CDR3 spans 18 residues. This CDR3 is CASSLWTGETSGANVLTF. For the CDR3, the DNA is TGCGCCAGCAGCCTGTGGACAGGGGAAACTTCTGGGGCCAACGTCCTGACTTTC.

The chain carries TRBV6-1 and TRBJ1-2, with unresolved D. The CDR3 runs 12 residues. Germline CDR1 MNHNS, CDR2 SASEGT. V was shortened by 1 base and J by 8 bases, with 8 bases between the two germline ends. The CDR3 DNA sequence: TGTGCCAGCAGTGAAGGAAAAGAGGGCTACACCTTC. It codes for CASSEGKEGYTF.

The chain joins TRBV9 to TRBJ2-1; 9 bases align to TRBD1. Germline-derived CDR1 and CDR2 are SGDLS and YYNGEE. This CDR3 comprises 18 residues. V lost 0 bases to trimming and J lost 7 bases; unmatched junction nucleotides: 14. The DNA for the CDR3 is TGTGCCAGCAGCGTAGTAGGGGGAACAGGGGGCCCTAAAAATGAGCAGTTCTTC. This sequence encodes CASSVVGGTGGPKNEQFF.

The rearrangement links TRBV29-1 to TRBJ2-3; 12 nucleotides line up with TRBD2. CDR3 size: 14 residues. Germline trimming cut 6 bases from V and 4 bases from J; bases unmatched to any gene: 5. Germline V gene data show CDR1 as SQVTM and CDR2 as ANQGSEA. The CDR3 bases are TGCAGCGTGGCTAGCGGGGGGGCGGCAGATACGCAGTATTTT. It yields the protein CSVASGGAADTQYF.

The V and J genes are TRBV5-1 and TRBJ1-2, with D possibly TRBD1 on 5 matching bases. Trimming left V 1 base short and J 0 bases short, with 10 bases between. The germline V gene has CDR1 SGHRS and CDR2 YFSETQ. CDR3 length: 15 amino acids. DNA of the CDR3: TGCGCCAGCAGCTTGACAGGAGCATCTAACTATGGCTACACCTTC. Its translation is CASSLTGASNYGYTF.

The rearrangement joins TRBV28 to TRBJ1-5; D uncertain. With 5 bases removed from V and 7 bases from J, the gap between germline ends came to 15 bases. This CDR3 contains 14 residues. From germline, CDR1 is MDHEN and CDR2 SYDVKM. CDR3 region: CASSPHTGGQPQHF. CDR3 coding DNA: TGTGCCAGCAGTCCCCACACCGGCGGACAGCCCCAGCATTTT.

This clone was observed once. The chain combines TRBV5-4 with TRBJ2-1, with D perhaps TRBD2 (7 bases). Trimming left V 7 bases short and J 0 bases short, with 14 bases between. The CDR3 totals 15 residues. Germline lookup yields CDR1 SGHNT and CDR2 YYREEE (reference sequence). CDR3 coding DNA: TGTGCCAGCTTCCGAGGGGGGGTCTCCTACAATGAGCAGTTCTTC. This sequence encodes CASFRGGVSYNEQFF.

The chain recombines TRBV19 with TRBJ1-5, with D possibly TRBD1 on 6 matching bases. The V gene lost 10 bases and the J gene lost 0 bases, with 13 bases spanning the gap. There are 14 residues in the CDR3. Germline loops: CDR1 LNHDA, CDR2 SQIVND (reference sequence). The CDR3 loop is CATSGHYSNQPQHF. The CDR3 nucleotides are TGTGCCACCTCGGGACACTATAGCAATCAGCCCCAGCATTTT.

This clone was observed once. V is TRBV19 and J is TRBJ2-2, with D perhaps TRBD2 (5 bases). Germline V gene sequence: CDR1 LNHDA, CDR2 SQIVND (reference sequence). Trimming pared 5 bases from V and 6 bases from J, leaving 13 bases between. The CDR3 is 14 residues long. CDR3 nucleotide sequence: TGTGCCAGTAGTCAGACGACGGGGTCCGGGGAGCTGTTTTTT. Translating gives CASSQTTGSGELFF. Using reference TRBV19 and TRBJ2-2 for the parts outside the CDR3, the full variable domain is DGGITQSPKYLFRKEGQNVTLSCEQNLNHDAMYWYRQDPGQGLRLIYYSQIVNDFQKGDIAEGYSVSREKKESFPLTVTSAQKNPTAFYLCASSQTTGSGELFFGEGSRLTVL.

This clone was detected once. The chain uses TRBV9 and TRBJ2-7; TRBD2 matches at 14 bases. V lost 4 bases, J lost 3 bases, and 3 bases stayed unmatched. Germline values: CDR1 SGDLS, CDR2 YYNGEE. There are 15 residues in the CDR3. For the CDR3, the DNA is TGTGCCAGCAGCCCGGGACTAGCGGGAGTCTACGAGCAGTACTTC. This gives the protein CASSPGLAGVYEQYF.

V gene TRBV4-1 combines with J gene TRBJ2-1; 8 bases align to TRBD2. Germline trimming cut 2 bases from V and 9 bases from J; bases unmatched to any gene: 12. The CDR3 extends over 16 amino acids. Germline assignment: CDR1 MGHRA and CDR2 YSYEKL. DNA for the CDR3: TGCGCCAGCAGCCAACCAACTGGCGGGGGGTCGGGTGAGCAGTTCTTC. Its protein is CASSQPTGGGSGEQFF.

The CDR3 sequence: CASSLNSGTGTLNQPQHF. In DNA, the CDR3 is TGTGCCAGCAGCTTAAACTCTGGGACAGGGACTCTCAATCAGCCCCAGCATTTT. The chain has TRBV7-3 and TRBJ1-5; the match to TRBD1 covers 9 bases. Germline V gene lookup returns CDR1 SGHTA and CDR2 FQGTGA. CDR3 length: 18 amino acids. The V segment lost 1 base and the J segment 3 bases; nucleotides outside the gene matches: 10.

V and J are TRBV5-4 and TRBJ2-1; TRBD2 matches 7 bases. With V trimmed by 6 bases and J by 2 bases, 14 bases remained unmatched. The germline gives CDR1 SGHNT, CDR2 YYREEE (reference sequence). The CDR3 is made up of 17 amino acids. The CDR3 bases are TGTGCCAGCATCCCGGGGGTAGCGGGCGGGCCCTACAATGAGCAGTTCTTC. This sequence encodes CASIPGVAGGPYNEQFF.

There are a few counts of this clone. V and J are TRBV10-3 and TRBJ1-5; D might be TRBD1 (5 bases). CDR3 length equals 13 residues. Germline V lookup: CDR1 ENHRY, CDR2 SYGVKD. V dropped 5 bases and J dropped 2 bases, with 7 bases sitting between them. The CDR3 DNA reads TGTGCCATCAGTTTACAGGGCAATCAGCCCCAGCATTTT. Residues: CAISLQGNQPQHF.

CDR3 DNA sequence: TGTGCCAGCAGCGACGGACTAGTGAGCACAGATACGCAGTATTTT. Amino acids: CASSDGLVSTDTQYF. The J gene is TRBJ2-3, the V gene TRBV6-1, with TRBD2 identical over 7 bases. J gave up 0 bases and V 6 bases, and 6 bases lay outside the gene matches. This CDR3 comprises 15 residues. Germline V gives CDR1 MNHNS, CDR2 SASEGT.

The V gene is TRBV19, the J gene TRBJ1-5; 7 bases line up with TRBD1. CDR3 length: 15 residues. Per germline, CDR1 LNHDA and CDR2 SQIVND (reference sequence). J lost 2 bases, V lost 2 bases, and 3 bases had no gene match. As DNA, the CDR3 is TGTGCCAGTAGTATAACAGGACAGGGCAATCAGCCCCAGCATTTT. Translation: CASSITGQGNQPQHF.